These T cell receptor beta chains were read from a single sample in a study of blood T cells in healthy people across ages. TCRdb itself ran the 5' RACE reads through MiXCR, one entry per CDR3 protein. The sample includes roughly 640,000 distinct CDR3 sequences, under 30% of them seen just once. The specimen was blood. These receptors all stem from a woman aged 80 or over in good health. CDR3s include the opening cysteine and the closing phenylalanine or tryptophan. D genes are given only for firm matches. The listing skips clone size in some rows; elsewhere it reads once, few, many or a size class.

clone size: few; D gene: TRBD1; CDR3 length: 17; J gene: TRBJ1-1; V gene: TRBV5-1; CDR3 protein: CASSPETGAYLNTEAFF; CDR3 DNA: TGCGCCAGCAGCCCCGAGACAGGGGCATATCTTAACACTGAAGCTTTCTTT
clone size: many; D gene: .; CDR3 length: 11; J gene: TRBJ1-2; V gene: TRBV2; CDR3 protein: CASRAGWGYTF; CDR3 DNA: TGTGCCAGCAGAGCCGGCTGGGGCTACACCTTC
clone size: many; D gene: TRBD1; CDR3 length: 18; J gene: TRBJ1-1; V gene: TRBV18; CDR3 protein: CASSPRQGNSPVNTEAFF; CDR3 DNA: TGTGCCAGCTCGCCCAGACAGGGTAACAGCCCCGTCAACACTGAAGCTTTCTTT
clone size: many; D gene: TRBD2; CDR3 length: 15; J gene: TRBJ2-1; V gene: TRBV3-1; CDR3 protein: CASSGRTSGQNEQFF; CDR3 DNA: TGTGCCAGCAGCGGGAGGACTAGCGGACAAAATGAGCAGTTCTTC
clone size: .; D gene: .; CDR3 length: 15; J gene: TRBJ2-5; V gene: TRBV20-1; CDR3 protein: CSARDSLRVQETQYF; CDR3 DNA: TGCAGTGCTCGGGACTCCCTTCGAGTCCAAGAGACCCAGTACTTC
clone size: many; D gene: TRBD1; CDR3 length: 14; J gene: TRBJ2-7; V gene: TRBV11-2; CDR3 protein: CASSLYRGHYEQYF; CDR3 DNA: TGTGCCAGCAGCCTATACAGGGGGCACTACGAGCAGTACTTC
clone size: .; D gene: .; CDR3 length: 14; J gene: TRBJ2-3; V gene: TRBV29-1; CDR3 protein: CSVEAPEGTDTQYF; CDR3 DNA: TGCAGCGTTGAAGCACCGGAGGGCACAGATACGCAGTATTTT
clone size: many; D gene: .; CDR3 length: 12; J gene: TRBJ2-1; V gene: TRBV5-1; CDR3 protein: CASSLDLDEQFF; CDR3 DNA: TGCGCCAGCAGCTTGGACCTGGATGAGCAGTTCTTC
clone size: many; D gene: .; CDR3 length: 13; J gene: TRBJ2-7; V gene: TRBV14; CDR3 protein: CASSQEVGYEQYF; CDR3 DNA: TGTGCCAGCAGCCAAGAAGTGGGCTACGAGCAGTACTTC
clone size: .; D gene: TRBD1; CDR3 length: 14; J gene: TRBJ1-1; V gene: TRBV10-3; CDR3 protein: CAISESGQLAEAFF; CDR3 DNA: TGTGCCATCAGTGAGTCGGGACAGCTCGCTGAAGCTTTCTTT